This record concerns one T cell receptor (beta chain) sequence. V lost 5 bases, J lost 4 bases, and 8 bases lay in between. This CDR3 comprises 12 residues. The germline gives CDR1 SEHNR, CDR2 FQNEAQ (reference sequence). Sequencing used immunoSEQ multiplex PCR; TCRdb keeps in-frame clones, though not all of them. The sample lists about 140,000 clones; 88% were seen once. The data stem from a study of blood T cell repertoires in COVID-19. This TCR was recovered from a woman in her sixties with acute or convalescent COVID-19. The chain recombines TRBV7-9 with TRBJ1-2; a weak D match, TRBD1 (6 bases). Sequences were obtained from peripheral blood. CDR3 DNA sequence: TGTGCCAGCAGCCAGGACAGCTATGGCTACACCTTC. This translates into CASSQDSYGYTF.